The 10 T cell receptor beta chains below come from one sample, sequenced in a study of identical twins. TCRdb called the 5' RACE reads again in MiXCR, with one record for every CDR3 protein. The table shows 1.5 million to 2 million distinct CDR3 sequences, with around 33% occurring only once. The material sequenced was cord blood. The receptors stem from a newborn girl in good health.

This clonotype has only a few counts. The chain carries TRBV28 and TRBJ1-5; TRBD1 might be the D (6 bases). With 6 bases removed from V and 2 bases from J, the gap between germline ends came to 14 bases. Germline V gene data show CDR1 as MDHEN and CDR2 as SYDVKM. The CDR3 is 15 amino acids. The CDR3 protein is CASSDSGARNQPQHF. CDR3 nucleotide sequence: TGTGCCAGCAGCGACTCAGGGGCCCGCAATCAGCCCCAGCATTTT.

This clonotype occurred a few times. The chain uses TRBV28 and TRBJ2-1; the match to TRBD2 covers 7 bases. The V gene end was trimmed by 3 bases and the J gene end by 3 bases; junction bases not matched to a gene: 11. Germline assignment: CDR1 MDHEN and CDR2 SYDVKM. This CDR3 spans 17 amino acids. The CDR3 DNA reads TGTGCCAGCAGTTTTTTTCCTCGGGAGGTATTCTACAATGAGCAGTTCTTC. Protein product: CASSFFPREVFYNEQFF.

The sample holds many counts of this clonotype. This rearrangement joins TRBV10-3 to TRBJ2-3, with D uncertain. This CDR3 is 13 amino acids long. V was pared by 3 bases and J by 5 bases, with 9 bases between. Germline CDR1 reads ENHRY; CDR2 reads SYGVKD. The CDR3: CAISDNPQDTQYF. In DNA form, the CDR3 reads TGTGCCATCAGTGACAACCCACAAGATACGCAGTATTTT.

The chain joins TRBV4-1 to TRBJ1-2, with D uncertain. Trimming took 2 bases from V and 4 from J, leaving 14 bases between them. Per the germline V gene, CDR1 is MGHRA and CDR2 is YSYEKL. The CDR3 has 15 amino acids. DNA of the CDR3: TGCGCCAGCAGCCAATTCGCGCCCATCGCCTATGGCTACACCTTC. As protein: CASSQFAPIAYGYTF.

In DNA, the CDR3 is TGCAGTGCTAGAGACGTACAGGGGCCCAGCACAGATACGCAGTATTTT. Translation: CSARDVQGPSTDTQYF. The V and J genes are TRBV20-1 and TRBJ2-3; 7 bases are shared with TRBD1. Trimming cost V 0 bases and J 0 bases; bases outside gene matches: 6. CDR1 is DFQATT, CDR2 SNEGSKA, per germline (reference sequence). The CDR3 covers 16 residues.

This clonotype was found a few times. One end of the junction is discordant with germline, which a read error may explain. The gene calls are TRBV20-1 and TRBJ2-2; D is undetermined. Germline V gives CDR1 DFQATT, CDR2 SNEGSKA (reference sequence). This CDR3 is built from 13 residues. In nucleotides, the CDR3 is TGCAGTGCTAGCGCTTCGAATACCGGGGAGCTGTTTTTT. It is translated as CSASASNTGELFF.

Of note for this clonotype: A read error may explain this, as a much larger clone is one base away. The V call is TRBV29-1, the J call TRBJ2-3, with a possible D match to TRBD1 (5 bases). The CDR3 consists of 13 residues. Deletions cut 5 bases from V and 3 bases from J, with 12 bases between. Germline values: CDR1 SQVTM, CDR2 ANQGSEA. CDR3 sequence reads: CSVKGLLTDTQYF. The CDR3 coding sequence is TGCAGCGTTAAGGGGCTTCTAACAGATACGCAGTATTTT.

The V gene is TRBV6-1, the J gene TRBJ1-2; 7 positions agree with TRBD1. J was trimmed by 2 bases and V by 8 bases; bases with no gene match: 8. The CDR3 length is 14 residues. Germline loops: CDR1 MNHNS, CDR2 SASEGT. CDR3 protein: CASEIPGGNYGYTF. DNA for the CDR3: TGTGCCAGCGAGATCCCAGGGGGGAACTATGGCTACACCTTC.

The chain recombines TRBV6-5 with TRBJ2-1, with 10 bases identical to TRBD2. CDR1 and CDR2 from the germline V gene are MNHEY and SVGAGI. There are 16 residues in the CDR3. J was trimmed by 2 bases and V by 6 bases; bases with no gene match: 7. As DNA, the CDR3 is TGTGCCAGCAGCCCCAACGGACTAGCGGCCTACAATGAGCAGTTCTTC. Amino acids: CASSPNGLAAYNEQFF.

This clonotype has just one count. This chain connects TRBV20-1 to TRBJ1-2; D not resolved. Germline V gene lookup returns CDR1 DFQATT and CDR2 SNEGSKA (reference sequence). The length of the CDR3 is 13 residues. V was trimmed by 4 bases and J by 2 bases, leaving 11 bases between them. The CDR3 is CSATMGKNYGYTF. The CDR3 bases are TGCAGTGCTACCATGGGGAAAAACTATGGCTACACCTTC.